Listed below are T cell receptor beta chains from one sample, sequenced in a study of T cells after yellow fever vaccination. TCRdb called the 5' RACE reads again in MiXCR, with one record for every CDR3 protein. The repertoire has over 45,000 distinct CDR3 sequences, around 6.5% of them found once; the top ten carry around 44%. The sequenced sample was CD8+ T cells sorted from PBMCs, obtained on the day of the first yellow fever vaccination. The receptors were gathered from a man aged 18 to 30 who received the YFV17D yellow fever vaccine. Both conserved end residues are part of each CDR3. The D gene is left open where the match is weak. Expanded clones are given a class, and other clones once, few, many or no size at all.

abundance,j_gene,v_gene,d_gene,CDR3aa,CDR3nt
many,TRBJ2-5,TRBV12-3/TRBV12-4,TRBD2,CASSSPSGQETQYF,TGTGCCAGCAGTTCACCTAGCGGGCAAGAGACCCAGTACTTC
few,TRBJ2-1,TRBV19,-,CASSISGTSSYNEQFF,TGTGCCAGTAGTATTTCAGGCACTAGCTCCTACAATGAGCAGTTCTTC
many,TRBJ2-1,TRBV5-8,-,CASSLKGTEQFF,TGTGCCAGCAGCTTAAAAGGGACTGAGCAGTTCTTC
many,TRBJ2-3,TRBV12-3/TRBV12-4,TRBD2,CASSLGTSGGGTDTQYF,TGTGCCAGCAGTCTCGGGACTAGCGGGGGGGGCACAGATACGCAGTATTTT
many,TRBJ2-1,TRBV7-3,-,CASSPTPGLTYNEQFF,TGTGCCAGCAGTCCCACACCGGGACTGACGTACAATGAGCAGTTCTTC
many,TRBJ1-2,TRBV6-5,TRBD1,CASRLPGQGAFFYYGYTF,TGTGCCAGCAGATTACCGGGACAGGGGGCATTCTTTTACTATGGCTACACCTTC
many,TRBJ2-5,TRBV12-3/TRBV12-4,TRBD2,CASSLGGGETQYF,TGTGCCAGCAGTTTAGGGGGGGGAGAGACCCAGTACTTC
few,TRBJ2-7,TRBV25-1,-,CASSPPLGPYEQYF,TGTGCCAGCAGCCCGCCCCTAGGACCCTACGAGCAGTACTTC
many,TRBJ2-5,TRBV20-1,TRBD2,CSAYPRGGGETQYF,TGCAGTGCTTACCCACGGGGGGGAGGGGAGACCCAGTACTTC
many,TRBJ2-7,TRBV12-3/TRBV12-4,-,CASSLFSSYEQYF,TGTGCCAGCAGTTTGTTCAGCTCCTACGAGCAGTACTTC
many,TRBJ2-7,TRBV4-3,-,CASSQDRSGGSGYEQYF,TGCGCCAGCAGCCAAGATCGGAGTGGGGGATCGGGGTACGAGCAGTACTTC
many,TRBJ1-1,TRBV7-9,-,CASSRTGTEAFF,TGTGCCAGCAGCAGGACGGGCACTGAAGCTTTCTTT
-,TRBJ2-5,TRBV7-9,TRBD2,CASSLLAGGDETQYF,TGTGCCAGCAGCTTACTAGCGGGGGGTGATGAGACCCAGTACTTC
many,TRBJ2-3,TRBV20-1,-,CSASLEGTDTQYF,TGCAGTGCTAGTCTAGAGGGCACAGATACGCAGTATTTT
-,TRBJ2-1,TRBV7-3,TRBD2,CASSPGLAGGVSYNEQFF,TGTGCCAGCAGCCCCGGACTAGCGGGGGGCGTTAGCTACAATGAGCAGTTCTTC
many,TRBJ2-2,TRBV5-1,TRBD1,CASTPGQLDTGELFF,TGCGCCAGCACCCCGGGACAGCTAGACACCGGGGAGCTGTTTTTT
-,TRBJ2-7,TRBV6-2/TRBV6-3,TRBD1,CASSRSGQTYEQYF,TGTGCCAGCAGTCGTTCGGGACAGACCTACGAGCAGTACTTC
many,TRBJ2-7,TRBV4-3,TRBD1,CASSQGQGSYEQYF,TGCGCCAGCAGCCAAGGACAGGGAAGCTACGAGCAGTACTTC
-,TRBJ2-3,TRBV7-2,-,CASSSRTSDGTDTQYF,TGTGCCAGCAGTTCCCGGACGTCGGACGGGACAGATACGCAGTATTTT
many,TRBJ2-5,TRBV7-9,TRBD2,CASSLIAGGQETQYF,TGTGCCAGCAGCCTCATAGCGGGGGGGCAGGAGACCCAGTACTTC
few,TRBJ2-2,TRBV4-1,-,CASSQDRTTLNTGELFF,TGCGCCAGCAGCCAAGATAGGACTACGCTGAACACCGGGGAGCTGTTTTTT
few,TRBJ2-3,TRBV6-2/TRBV6-3,-,CASTTPWADTQYF,TGTGCCAGCACCACTCCTTGGGCGGATACGCAGTATTTT
few,TRBJ2-7,TRBV20-1,-,CSARRDFPSSYEQYF,TGCAGTGCTAGAAGGGACTTCCCGAGCTCCTACGAGCAGTACTTC
-,TRBJ2-7,TRBV5-2,-,CAMGRGLLSYEQYF,TGTGCCATGGGCCGCGGGCTACTCAGCTACGAGCAGTACTTC
many,TRBJ1-2,TRBV29-1,-,CSVEEVVRSYTF,TGCAGCGTTGAAGAGGTCGTCAGGAGCTACACCTTC
few,TRBJ1-5,TRBV6-2/TRBV6-3,-,CASSPPRQGPPLRKPQHF,TGTGCCAGCAGCCCCCCGCGGCAGGGCCCCCCGTTGAGAAAGCCCCAGCATTTT
-,TRBJ2-3,TRBV18,TRBD2,CASSPLAGGQDTQYF,TGTGCCAGCTCACCACTAGCGGGGGGGCAAGATACGCAGTATTTT
many,TRBJ2-2,TRBV4-1,-,CASLDTRGSVGIKELFF,TGCGCCAGCCTCGATACGAGGGGGTCGGTAGGCATCAAGGAGCTGTTTTTT
-,TRBJ2-1,TRBV27,-,CASKTGPLYNEQFF,TGTGCCAGCAAAACAGGGCCCCTCTACAATGAGCAGTTCTTC
few,TRBJ1-5,TRBV10-2,-,CASSASGARAYSNQPQHF,TGCGCCAGCAGTGCTAGCGGGGCACGGGCCTATAGCAATCAGCCCCAGCATTTT
many,TRBJ1-6,TRBV7-9,TRBD1,CASSSRDSRDSPLHF,TGTGCCAGCAGCTCTAGGGACAGCCGCGATTCACCCCTCCACTTT
many,TRBJ2-3,TRBV9,TRBD2,CASSAGTSGANTDTQYF,TGTGCCAGCAGCGCAGGGACTAGCGGGGCCAACACAGATACGCAGTATTTT
few,TRBJ1-1,TRBV10-3,-,CAISDGFEAFF,TGTGCCATCAGTGATGGGTTTGAAGCTTTCTTT
-,TRBJ2-3,TRBV4-3,TRBD2,CASSQDSGGPDTQYF,TGCGCCAGCAGCCAAGATAGCGGGGGCCCAGATACGCAGTATTTT
few,TRBJ1-2,TRBV4-3,-,CASSPDRNDANYGYTF,TGCGCCAGCAGTCCCGACAGGAATGACGCCAACTATGGCTACACCTTC
many,TRBJ1-2,TRBV5-6,-,CASSPMRYGYTF,TGTGCCAGCAGCCCAATGAGATATGGCTACACCTTC
many,TRBJ2-1,TRBV20-1,TRBD2,CSARDAAGAYNEQFF,TGCAGTGCTAGAGACGCAGCGGGGGCCTACAATGAGCAGTTCTTC
few,TRBJ2-5,TRBV12-3/TRBV12-4,-,CADAAGETQYF,TGTGCCGACGCAGCGGGTGAGACCCAGTACTTC
many,TRBJ2-1,TRBV27,TRBD2,CASSTPRGVFNEQFF,TGTGCCAGCAGTACCCCCCGGGGGGTCTTCAATGAGCAGTTCTTC
many,TRBJ2-3,TRBV2,-,CASSEFGGSTDTQYF,TGTGCCAGCAGTGAATTTGGGGGTAGCACAGATACGCAGTATTTT
many,TRBJ2-2,TRBV7-6,-,CASSQAAGIVTGELFF,TGTGCCAGCAGCCAAGCGGCGGGGATCGTCACCGGGGAGCTGTTTTTT
few,TRBJ1-2,TRBV27,TRBD1,CASRPRPDRAQAGYTF,TGTGCCAGCAGACCCCGCCCGGACAGGGCGCAGGCAGGCTACACCTTC
many,TRBJ2-1,TRBV6-5,-,CASSYGGSLEQFF,TGTGCCAGCAGTTACGGGGGGTCCTTGGAGCAGTTCTTC
-,TRBJ1-5,TRBV7-8,TRBD1,CASSPGTGANQPQHF,TGTGCCAGCAGCCCAGGGACAGGGGCCAATCAGCCCCAGCATTTT
many,TRBJ2-4,TRBV7-8,TRBD1,CASSPSGDRVYIQYF,TGTGCCAGCAGTCCAAGTGGGGACAGGGTGTACATTCAGTACTTC
many,TRBJ2-5,TRBV7-8,TRBD2,CASSLLAGTQETQYF,TGTGCCAGCAGCTTGCTAGCGGGAACTCAAGAGACCCAGTACTTC